Listed here is a single T cell receptor (beta chain). Its antigen is undetermined. The study sampled blood at baseline, cycle 4 day 1, and cycle 7 day 1. Trimming removed 0 bases from V and 0 bases from J, with 12 bases in between. Germline CDR1 is MNHEY and CDR2 is SVGAGI. The CDR3 has 16 residues. These data come from a study of OX40 agonist ivuxolimab in advanced cancers. Study context: The dose-escalation group included hepatocellular carcinoma, melanoma, renal cell carcinoma and head and neck cancer. There were three patients with partial responses, one having hepatocellular carcinoma and two cutaneous melanoma. Study-wide results and limits: At 0.1 to 3.0 mg/kg and by week 6, CD4+ and CD8+ T cells in the blood had expanded clonally.

Produced via immunoSEQ multiplex PCR; TCRdb's table is partial and in-frame only. Of 34,000 or so clones in the sample, about four fifths are singletons; the top ten hold roughly a fifth. This receptor was identified in an adult with an advanced solid tumor such as melanoma, head and neck, liver or kidney cancer. The sample in question was CD4+ or CD8+ T cells sorted from blood, obtained in a trial of the OX40 agonist ivuxolimab. The rearrangement joins TRBV6-5 to TRBJ2-7, with D possibly matching TRBD1 (5 bases). For the CDR3, the DNA is TGTGCCAGCAGTTACTCTGGAACGACAGCCTCCTACGAGCAGTACTTC. It is translated as CASSYSGTTASYEQYF.